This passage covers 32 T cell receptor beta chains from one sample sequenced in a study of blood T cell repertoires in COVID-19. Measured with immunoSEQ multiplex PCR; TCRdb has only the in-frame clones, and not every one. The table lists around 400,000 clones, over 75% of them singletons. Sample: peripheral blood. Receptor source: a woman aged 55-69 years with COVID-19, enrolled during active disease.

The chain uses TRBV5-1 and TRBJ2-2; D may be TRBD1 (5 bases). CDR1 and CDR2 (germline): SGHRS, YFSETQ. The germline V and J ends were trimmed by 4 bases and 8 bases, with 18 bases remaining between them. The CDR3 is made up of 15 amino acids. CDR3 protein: CASSITGEPTGELFF. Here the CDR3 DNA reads TGCGCCAGCAGCATCACAGGAGAACCCACTGGGGAGCTGTTTTTT.

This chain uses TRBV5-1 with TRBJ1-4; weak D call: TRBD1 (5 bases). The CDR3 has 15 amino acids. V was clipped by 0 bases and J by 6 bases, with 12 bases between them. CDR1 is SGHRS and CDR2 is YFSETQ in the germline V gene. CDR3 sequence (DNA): TGCGCCAGCAGCTTGGAAAACAGGTGGGATGAAAAACTGTTTTTT. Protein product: CASSLENRWDEKLFF. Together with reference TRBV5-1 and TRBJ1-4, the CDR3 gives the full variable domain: KAGVTQTPRYLIKTRGQQVTLSCSPISGHRSVSWYQQTPGQGLQFLFEYFSETQRNKGNFPGRFSGRQFSNSRSEMNVSTLELGDSALYLCASSLENRWDEKLFFGSGTQLSVL.

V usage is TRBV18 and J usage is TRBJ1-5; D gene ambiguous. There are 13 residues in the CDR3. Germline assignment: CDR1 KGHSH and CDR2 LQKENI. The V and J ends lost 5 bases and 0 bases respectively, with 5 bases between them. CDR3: CASSSDSNQPQHF. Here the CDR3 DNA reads TGTGCCAGCTCATCAGATAGCAATCAGCCCCAGCATTTT.

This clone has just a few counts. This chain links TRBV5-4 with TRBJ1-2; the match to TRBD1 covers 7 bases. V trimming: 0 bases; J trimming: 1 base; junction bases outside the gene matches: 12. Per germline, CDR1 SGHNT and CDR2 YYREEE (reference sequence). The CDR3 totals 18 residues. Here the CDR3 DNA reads TGTGCCAGCAGCTTGGCAGGGACAGCCTATAGTCTTAACTATGGCTACACCTTC. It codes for CASSLAGTAYSLNYGYTF.

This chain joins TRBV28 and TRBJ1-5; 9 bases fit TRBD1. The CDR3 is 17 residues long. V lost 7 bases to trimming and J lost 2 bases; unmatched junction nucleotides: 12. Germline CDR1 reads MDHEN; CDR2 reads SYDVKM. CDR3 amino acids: CASIIGGTGYGNQPQHF. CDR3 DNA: TGTGCCAGCATCATAGGGGGGACAGGGTACGGCAATCAGCCCCAGCATTTT.

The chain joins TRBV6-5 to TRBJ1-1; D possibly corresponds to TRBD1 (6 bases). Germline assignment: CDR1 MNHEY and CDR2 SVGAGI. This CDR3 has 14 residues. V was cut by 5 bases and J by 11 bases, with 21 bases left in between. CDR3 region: CASSLPRGGGEAFF. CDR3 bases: TGTGCCAGCAGTCTACCTCGGGGAGGGGGTGAGGCTTTCTTT.

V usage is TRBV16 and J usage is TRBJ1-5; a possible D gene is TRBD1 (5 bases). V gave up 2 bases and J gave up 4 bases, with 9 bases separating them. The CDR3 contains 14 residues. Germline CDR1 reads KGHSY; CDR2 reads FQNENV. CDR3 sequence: CASSQAQANQPQHF. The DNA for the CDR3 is TGTGCCAGCAGCCAAGCACAGGCTAATCAGCCCCAGCATTTT.

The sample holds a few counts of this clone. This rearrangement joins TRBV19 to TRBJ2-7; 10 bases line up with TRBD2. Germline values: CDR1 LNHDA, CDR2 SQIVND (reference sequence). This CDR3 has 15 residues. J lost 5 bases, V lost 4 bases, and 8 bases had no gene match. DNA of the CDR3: TGTGCCAGTAGTACGGTAGCGGGGGGTCGTCACGAGCAGTACTTC. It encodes CASSTVAGGRHEQYF.

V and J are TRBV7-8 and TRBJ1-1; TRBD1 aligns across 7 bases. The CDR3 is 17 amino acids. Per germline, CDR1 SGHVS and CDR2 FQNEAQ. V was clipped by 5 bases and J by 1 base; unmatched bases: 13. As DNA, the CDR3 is TGTGCCAGCAGCGCTATGAGGGGGCGGTTGAGGAACACTGAAGCTTTCTTT. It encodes CASSAMRGRLRNTEAFF. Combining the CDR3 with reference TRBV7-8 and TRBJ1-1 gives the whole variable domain GAGVSQSPRYKVAKRGQDVALRCDPISGHVSLFWYQQALGQGPEFLTYFQNEAQLDKSGLPSDRFFAERPEGSVSTLKIQRTQQEDSAVYLCASSAMRGRLRNTEAFFGQGTRLTVV.

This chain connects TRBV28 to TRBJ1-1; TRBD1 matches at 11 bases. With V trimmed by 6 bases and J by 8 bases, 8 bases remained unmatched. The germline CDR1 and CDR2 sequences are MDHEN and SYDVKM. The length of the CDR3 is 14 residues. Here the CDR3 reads CASSPPGQGAEAFF. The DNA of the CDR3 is TGTGCCAGCAGCCCCCCCGGACAGGGGGCCGAAGCTTTCTTT.

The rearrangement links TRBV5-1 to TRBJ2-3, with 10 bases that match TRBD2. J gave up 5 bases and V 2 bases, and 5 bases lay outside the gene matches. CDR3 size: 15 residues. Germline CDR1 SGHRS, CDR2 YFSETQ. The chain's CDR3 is CASSLAGGPQDTQYF. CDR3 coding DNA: TGCGCCAGCAGCTTAGCGGGGGGGCCTCAAGATACGCAGTATTTT. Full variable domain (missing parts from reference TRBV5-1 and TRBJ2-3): KAGVTQTPRYLIKTRGQQVTLSCSPISGHRSVSWYQQTPGQGLQFLFEYFSETQRNKGNFPGRFSGRQFSNSRSEMNVSTLELGDSALYLCASSLAGGPQDTQYFGPGTRLTVL.

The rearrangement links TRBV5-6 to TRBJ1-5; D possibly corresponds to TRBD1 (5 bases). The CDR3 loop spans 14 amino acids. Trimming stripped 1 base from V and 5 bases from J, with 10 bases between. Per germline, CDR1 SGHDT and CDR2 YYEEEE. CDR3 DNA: TGTGCCAGCAGCTTGTCAGGGATGGATCAGCCCCAGCATTTT. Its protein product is CASSLSGMDQPQHF. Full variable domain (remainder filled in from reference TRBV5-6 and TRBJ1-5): DAGVTQSPTHLIKTRGQQVTLRCSPKSGHDTVSWYQQALGQGPQFIFQYYEEEERQRGNFPDRFSGHQFPNYSSELNVNALLLGDSALYLCASSLSGMDQPQHFGDGTRLSIL.

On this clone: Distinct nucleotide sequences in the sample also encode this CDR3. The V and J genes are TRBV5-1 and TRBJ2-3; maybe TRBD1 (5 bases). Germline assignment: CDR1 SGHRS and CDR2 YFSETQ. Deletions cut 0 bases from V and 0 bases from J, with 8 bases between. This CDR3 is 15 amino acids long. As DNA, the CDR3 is TGCGCCAGCAGCTTGGACAGGCCTAGCACAGATACGCAGTATTTT. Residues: CASSLDRPSTDTQYF. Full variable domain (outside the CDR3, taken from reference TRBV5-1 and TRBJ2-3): KAGVTQTPRYLIKTRGQQVTLSCSPISGHRSVSWYQQTPGQGLQFLFEYFSETQRNKGNFPGRFSGRQFSNSRSEMNVSTLELGDSALYLCASSLDRPSTDTQYFGPGTRLTVL.

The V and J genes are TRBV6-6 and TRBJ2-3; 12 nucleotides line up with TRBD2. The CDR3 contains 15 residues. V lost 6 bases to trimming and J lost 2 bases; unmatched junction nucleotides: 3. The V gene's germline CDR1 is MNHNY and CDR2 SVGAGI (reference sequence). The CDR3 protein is CASSPSGGATDTQYF. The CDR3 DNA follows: TGTGCCAGCAGCCCTAGCGGGGGGGCCACAGATACGCAGTATTTT.

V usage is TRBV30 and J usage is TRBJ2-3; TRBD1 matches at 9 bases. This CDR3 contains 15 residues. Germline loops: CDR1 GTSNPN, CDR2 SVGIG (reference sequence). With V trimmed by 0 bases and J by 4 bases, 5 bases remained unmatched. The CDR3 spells CAWSVGTGSPDTQYF. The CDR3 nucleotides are TGTGCCTGGAGTGTGGGGACAGGGAGCCCAGATACGCAGTATTTT.

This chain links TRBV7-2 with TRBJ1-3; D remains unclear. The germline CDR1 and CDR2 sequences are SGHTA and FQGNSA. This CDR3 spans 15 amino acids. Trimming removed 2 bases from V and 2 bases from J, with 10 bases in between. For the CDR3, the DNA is TGTGCCAGCAGCTTACCAGGCGCTCCTGGAAACACCATATATTTT. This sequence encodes CASSLPGAPGNTIYF. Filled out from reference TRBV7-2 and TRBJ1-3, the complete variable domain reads GAGVSQSPSNKVTEKGKDVELRCDPISGHTALYWYRQSLGQGLEFLIYFQGNSAPDKSGLPSDRFSAERTGGSVSTLTIQRTQQEDSAVYLCASSLPGAPGNTIYFGEGSWLTVV.

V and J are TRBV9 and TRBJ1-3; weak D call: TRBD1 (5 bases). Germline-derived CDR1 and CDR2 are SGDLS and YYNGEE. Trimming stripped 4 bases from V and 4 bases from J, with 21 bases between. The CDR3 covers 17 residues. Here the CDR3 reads CASSRPKSGATGNTIYF. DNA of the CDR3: TGTGCCAGCAGCCGGCCGAAGTCTGGGGCTACGGGAAACACCATATATTTT.

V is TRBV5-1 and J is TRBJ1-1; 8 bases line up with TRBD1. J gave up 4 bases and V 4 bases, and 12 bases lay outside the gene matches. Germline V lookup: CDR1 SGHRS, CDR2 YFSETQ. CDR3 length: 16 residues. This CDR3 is CASSPISDRGGTEAFF. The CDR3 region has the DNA TGCGCCAGCAGCCCGATTTCCGACAGGGGAGGCACTGAAGCTTTCTTT.

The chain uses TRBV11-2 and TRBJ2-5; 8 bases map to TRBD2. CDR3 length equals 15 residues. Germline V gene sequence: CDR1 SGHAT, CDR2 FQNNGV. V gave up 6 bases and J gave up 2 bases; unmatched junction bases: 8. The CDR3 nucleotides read TGTGCCAGCAGATCAACCGGGACTAGACAAGAGACCCAGTACTTC. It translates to CASRSTGTRQETQYF.

CDR3 residues: CASSQVRGGEQYF. CDR3 bases: TGTGCCAGCAGCCAAGTCAGGGGTGGCGAGCAGTACTTC. This chain uses TRBV14 with TRBJ2-7; D perhaps matches TRBD1 (6 bases). The CDR3 has 13 residues. Trimming shortened V by 1 base and J by 6 bases, and 10 bases separated the two germline ends. Germline CDR1 SGHDN, CDR2 FVKESK.

CDR3: CASSQGLAGGGTTDTQYF. The CDR3 coding sequence is TGTGCCAGCAGCCAAGGGCTAGCGGGGGGGGGAACCACAGATACGCAGTATTTT. The chain uses TRBV4-2 and TRBJ2-3; 12 nucleotides agree with TRBD2. This CDR3 has 18 amino acids. Germline V CDR1 and CDR2: LGHNA, YNFKEQ. The V and J ends lost 1 base and 2 bases, in that order; junction bases with no gene match: 7.

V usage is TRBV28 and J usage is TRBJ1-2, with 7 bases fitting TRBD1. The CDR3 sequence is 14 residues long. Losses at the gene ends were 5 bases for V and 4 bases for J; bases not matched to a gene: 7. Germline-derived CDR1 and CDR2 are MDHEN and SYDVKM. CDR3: CASSTPGQTYGYTF. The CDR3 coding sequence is TGTGCCAGCAGTACACCGGGACAGACCTATGGCTACACCTTC.

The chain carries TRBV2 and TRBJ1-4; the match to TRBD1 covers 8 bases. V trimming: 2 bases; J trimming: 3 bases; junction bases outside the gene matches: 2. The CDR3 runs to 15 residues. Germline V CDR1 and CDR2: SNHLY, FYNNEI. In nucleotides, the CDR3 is TGTGCCAGCAGTGAAAGCAGGGGGCCTAATGAAAAACTGTTTTTT. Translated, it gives CASSESRGPNEKLFF.

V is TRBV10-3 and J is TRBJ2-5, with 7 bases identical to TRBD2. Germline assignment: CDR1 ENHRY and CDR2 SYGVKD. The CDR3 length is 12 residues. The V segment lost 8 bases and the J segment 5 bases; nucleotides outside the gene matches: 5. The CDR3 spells CAIGGGVETQYF. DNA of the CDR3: TGTGCCATCGGTGGGGGGGTGGAGACCCAGTACTTC.

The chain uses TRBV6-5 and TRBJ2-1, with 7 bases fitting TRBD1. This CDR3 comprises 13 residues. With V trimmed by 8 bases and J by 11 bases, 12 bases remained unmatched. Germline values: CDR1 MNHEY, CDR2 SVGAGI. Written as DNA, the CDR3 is TGTGCCAGCTCCAACAGGGGAGAGATAAAGCAGTTCTTC. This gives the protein CASSNRGEIKQFF.

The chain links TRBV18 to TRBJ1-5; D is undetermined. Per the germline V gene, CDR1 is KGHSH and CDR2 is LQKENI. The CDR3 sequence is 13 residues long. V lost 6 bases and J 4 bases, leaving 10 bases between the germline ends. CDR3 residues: CASSQLVNQPQHF. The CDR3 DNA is TGTGCCAGCTCCCAGCTAGTTAATCAGCCCCAGCATTTT.

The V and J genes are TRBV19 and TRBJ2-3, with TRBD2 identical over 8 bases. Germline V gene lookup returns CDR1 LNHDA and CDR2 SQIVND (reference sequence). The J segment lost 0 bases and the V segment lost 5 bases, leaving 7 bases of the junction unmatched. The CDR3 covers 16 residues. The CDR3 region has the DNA TGTGCCAGTAGTTCATCCGGGGGGGTAAGCACAGATACGCAGTATTTT. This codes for CASSSSGGVSTDTQYF.

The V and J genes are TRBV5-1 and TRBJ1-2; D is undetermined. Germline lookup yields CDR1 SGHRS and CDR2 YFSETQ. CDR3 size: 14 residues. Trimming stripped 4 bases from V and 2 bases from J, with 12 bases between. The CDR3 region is CASSALTTNYGYTF. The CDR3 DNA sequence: TGCGCCAGCAGCGCCTTGACAACCAACTATGGCTACACCTTC.

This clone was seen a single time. The CDR3 here is CASSLTGGGDTQYF. The CDR3 nucleotides read TGTGCCAGCAGCTTAACAGGGGGCGGAGATACGCAGTATTTT. The chain uses TRBV7-3 and TRBJ2-3; TRBD1 matches at 7 bases. Per the germline V gene, CDR1 is SGHTA and CDR2 is FQGTGA. Trimming took 0 bases from V and 5 from J; bases not matched to a gene: 2. This CDR3 region has 14 residues.

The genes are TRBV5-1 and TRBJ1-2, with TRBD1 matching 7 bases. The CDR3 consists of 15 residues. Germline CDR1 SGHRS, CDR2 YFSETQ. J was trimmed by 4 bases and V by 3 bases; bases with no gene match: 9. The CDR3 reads CASSSAGGTGYGYTF. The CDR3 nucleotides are TGCGCCAGCAGCTCTGCAGGGGGAACGGGCTATGGCTACACCTTC.

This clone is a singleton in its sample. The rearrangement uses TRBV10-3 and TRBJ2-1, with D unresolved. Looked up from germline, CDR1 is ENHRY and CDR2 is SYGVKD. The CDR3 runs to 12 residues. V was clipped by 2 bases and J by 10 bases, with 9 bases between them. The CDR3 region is CAISESSNEQFF. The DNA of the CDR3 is TGTGCCATCAGTGAGAGTAGCAACGAGCAGTTCTTC.

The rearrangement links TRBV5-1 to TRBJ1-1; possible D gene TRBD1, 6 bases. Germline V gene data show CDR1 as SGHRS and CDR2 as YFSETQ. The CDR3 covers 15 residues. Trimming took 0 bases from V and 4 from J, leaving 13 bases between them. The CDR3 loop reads CASSLAGVSSTEAFF. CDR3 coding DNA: TGCGCCAGCAGCTTGGCAGGGGTTTCGAGCACTGAAGCTTTCTTT.